Shown below are 28 T cell receptor beta chains from a single sample sequenced in a study of OX40 agonist ivuxolimab in advanced cancers. Assay used: immunoSEQ multiplex PCR; TCRdb lists only in-frame clones, some missing. This repertoire shows tens of thousands of clones, about 92% found once; its top ten account for 4% to 5%. Material: CD4+ or CD8+ T cells sorted from blood, obtained in a trial of the OX40 agonist ivuxolimab. Receptors were obtained from an adult with an advanced solid tumor such as melanoma, head and neck, liver or kidney cancer.

The chain uses TRBV5-1 and TRBJ1-3, with 7 nucleotides matching TRBD1. Germline CDR1 and CDR2: SGHRS and YFSETQ. J was trimmed by 0 bases and V by 0 bases; bases with no gene match: 3. The CDR3 is made up of 16 amino acids. The CDR3 sequence: CASSLEGQLSGNTIYF. Here the CDR3 DNA reads TGCGCCAGCAGCTTGGAGGGACAGCTCTCTGGAAACACCATATATTTT.

The genes are TRBV5-1 and TRBJ2-7, with unresolved D. V was shortened by 0 bases and J by 0 bases, with 16 bases between the two germline ends. From germline, CDR1 is SGHRS and CDR2 YFSETQ. The CDR3 is 17 residues long. CDR3 DNA sequence: TGCGCCAGCAGCTTGGTACCGGACGGCCCATCCTCCTACGAGCAGTACTTC. Translating it yields CASSLVPDGPSSYEQYF.

As concerns this clone: At one end, the junction sequence differs from germline, possibly due to a read error. The DNA of the CDR3 is TGTGCCAGCAGTTACTCCACTAGTTACGGGCAGTACTTC. Its translation: CASSYSTSYGQYF. The rearrangement links TRBV6-6 to TRBJ2-7, with a tentative D call TRBD2 (5 bases). The germline V gene has CDR1 MNHNY and CDR2 SVGAGI (reference sequence). This CDR3 is built from 13 residues.

A remark on this clone: One junction end disagrees with the germline gene, perhaps due to a read error. This sequence joins TRBV7-7 and TRBJ2-7; 7 bases line up with TRBD1. Germline-derived CDR1 and CDR2 are SSHAT and FNYEAQ (reference sequence). The CDR3 loop spans 13 amino acids. In nucleotides, the CDR3 is TGTGCTAGCAGCTTGAGGGGGCGCGACGAGCAGTACTTC. As protein: CASSLRGRDEQYF.

This clone came up once. The chain employs TRBV4-1 and TRBJ2-1, with D perhaps being TRBD1 or TRBD2 (7 bases each). Looked up from germline, CDR1 is MGHRA and CDR2 is YSYEKL. This CDR3 is built from 14 residues. V gave up 2 bases and J gave up 9 bases, with 14 bases separating them. CDR3 nucleotides: TGCGCCAGCAGCCAAACGACAGGGAGGGGTGAGCAGTTCTTC. Protein sequence: CASSQTTGRGEQFF.

For the CDR3, the DNA is TGTGCCAGCAGACTTGACAGAAACACTGAAGCTTTCTTT. This sequence encodes CASRLDRNTEAFF. This rearrangement joins TRBV7-2 to TRBJ1-1; weak D call: TRBD1 (5 bases). The CDR3 is made up of 13 amino acids. Deletions cut 6 bases from V and 2 bases from J, with 10 bases between. Germline V CDR1 and CDR2: SGHTA, FQGNSA.

V is TRBV7-8 and J is TRBJ2-3; no firm D call. The V gene lost 5 bases and the J gene lost 5 bases, with 11 bases spanning the gap. Germline CDR1 is SGHVS and CDR2 is FQNEAQ. The CDR3 covers 13 residues. CDR3 sequence: CASSPPREDTQYF. Here the CDR3 DNA reads TGTGCCAGCAGCCCGCCTAGAGAAGATACGCAGTATTTT.

This rearrangement joins TRBV7-6 to TRBJ1-3; possibly TRBD1 for D (6 bases). Germline values: CDR1 SGHVS, CDR2 FNYEAQ. With 2 bases removed from V and 1 base from J, the gap between germline ends came to 12 bases. This CDR3 region has 16 residues. The CDR3 sequence: CASSLIQGSSGNTIYF. The CDR3 DNA reads TGTGCCAGCAGCTTAATTCAGGGGTCATCTGGAAACACCATATATTTT.

A single count supports this clone. CDR3 sequence (DNA): TGTGCCAGTGGGACACCTGCAAGAACTAATGAAAAACTGTTTTTT. This encodes CASGTPARTNEKLFF. The V and J genes are TRBV6-5 and TRBJ1-4; D is perhaps TRBD1 (6 bases). Trimming removed 9 bases from V and 1 base from J, with 15 bases in between. The CDR3 length is 15 residues. Germline CDR1 reads MNHEY; CDR2 reads SVGAGI.

This rearrangement joins TRBV7-2 to TRBJ2-1, with 13 bases aligning to TRBD2. V was clipped by 1 base and J by 9 bases; unmatched bases: 12. This CDR3 comprises 18 residues. The germline CDR1 and CDR2 sequences are SGHTA and FQGNSA. The DNA for the CDR3 is TGTGCCAGCAGCTTAGAAGGGACTAGCGGGGTGGGGTGGGGTGAGCAGTTCTTC. As protein: CASSLEGTSGVGWGEQFF.

This clone was observed a single time. The V call is TRBV5-6, the J call TRBJ2-7, with 8 bases that match TRBD2. Germline CDR1 and CDR2: SGHDT and YYEEEE. V lost 3 bases and J lost 0; bases outside the gene matches: 5. There are 15 residues in the CDR3. In nucleotides, the CDR3 is TGTGCCAGCAGCTACCGAGCGGGAGACTCCTACGAGCAGTACTTC. Its translation: CASSYRAGDSYEQYF.

J is TRBJ2-5 and V is TRBV4-1, with D unresolved. Germline loops: CDR1 MGHRA, CDR2 YSYEKL. The V gene lost 0 bases and the J gene lost 0 bases, with 11 bases spanning the gap. The CDR3 covers 16 residues. CDR3: CASSQEGYGDQETQYF. The CDR3 DNA follows: TGCGCCAGCAGCCAAGAAGGGTATGGGGACCAAGAGACCCAGTACTTC.

The rearrangement uses TRBV30 and TRBJ1-2; 10 bases agree with TRBD1. Germline loops: CDR1 GTSNPN, CDR2 SVGIG (reference sequence). With V trimmed by 0 bases and J by 2 bases, 3 bases remained unmatched. The CDR3 length is 15 residues. The CDR3 bases are TGTGCCTGGAGTGTAGGGGGACAGGGGAACTATGGCTACACCTTC. Encoded protein: CAWSVGGQGNYGYTF.

The rearrangement uses TRBV11-3 and TRBJ2-1; no reliable D call. Germline lookup yields CDR1 SGHNT and CDR2 YENEEA. The CDR3 length is 15 residues. Trimming took off 3 bases at V and 0 bases at J, with 9 bases between the two ends. The CDR3: CASSFEQSSYNEQFF. Here the CDR3 DNA reads TGTGCCAGCAGCTTCGAGCAGAGCTCCTACAATGAGCAGTTCTTC.

The rearrangement links TRBV6-4 to TRBJ2-2, with TRBD2 matching 7 bases. The V gene's germline CDR1 is MRHNA and CDR2 SNTAGT. Trimming at V came to 8 bases and at J to 3 bases, leaving 15 bases not matched to a gene. The CDR3 covers 17 residues. The CDR3 DNA reads TGTGCCAGCGGCCGCCGGCGGGAGACCCCTCACACCGGGGAGCTGTTTTTT. Its protein product is CASGRRRETPHTGELFF.

This chain joins TRBV19 and TRBJ2-1, with 9 bases identical to TRBD2. The length of the CDR3 is 15 residues. J gave up 7 bases and V 7 bases, and 11 bases lay outside the gene matches. Germline-derived CDR1 and CDR2 are LNHDA and SQIVND (reference sequence). The CDR3 region has the DNA TGTGCCAGTAATCCAGGCGGGAGGGCCGGGAATGAGCAGTTCTTC. Translated: CASNPGGRAGNEQFF.

CDR3 in DNA: TGTGCCAGCTCACCAGCAGGGGGCGATGGCTACACCTTC. It is translated as CASSPAGGDGYTF. The chain joins TRBV18 to TRBJ1-2, with 8 positions matching TRBD1. Per the germline V gene, CDR1 is KGHSH and CDR2 is LQKENI. There are 13 residues in the CDR3. The junction had 2 bases not matched to a gene; V was cut back by 2 bases and J by 6 bases.

Regarding this clone: Other nucleotide sequences in the sample specify the same CDR3. The chain joins TRBV11-2 to TRBJ2-7, with a possible D match to TRBD1 (5 bases). Germline V gene sequence: CDR1 SGHAT, CDR2 FQNNGV. The CDR3 covers 13 residues. V lost 2 bases and J 4 bases, leaving 9 bases between the germline ends. The CDR3 DNA reads TGTGCCAGCAGCTTAAGACAGATATACGAGCAGTACTTC. It encodes CASSLRQIYEQYF.

This clone was found a few times. This sequence joins TRBV5-5 and TRBJ1-1; the D is unclear. Between the trimmed V and J ends, which lost 0 bases and 1 base, there was a span of 7 bases. The CDR3 runs 14 residues. Germline CDR1 reads SGHKS; CDR2 reads YYEKEE (reference sequence). Here the CDR3 reads CASSLGVRNTEAFF. The CDR3 DNA reads as TGTGCCAGCAGCTTGGGAGTCAGGAACACTGAAGCTTTCTTT. Using reference TRBV5-5 and TRBJ1-1 for the parts outside the CDR3, the full variable domain is DAGVTQSPTHLIKTRGQQVTLRCSPISGHKSVSWYQQVLGQGPQFIFQYYEKEERGRGNFPDRFSARQFPNYSSELNVNALLLGDSALYLCASSLGVRNTEAFFGQGTRLTVV.

In this sample, this clone turned up once. The chain employs TRBV5-6 and TRBJ2-5; 8 bases line up with TRBD2. The CDR3 is made up of 16 amino acids. CDR1 is SGHDT and CDR2 is YYEEEE in the germline V gene. With V trimmed by 1 base and J by 1 base, 6 bases remained unmatched. DNA of the CDR3: TGTGCCAGCAGCTTGTTGGGAGCGGGAGCCCAAGAGACCCAGTACTTC. Amino acid sequence: CASSLLGAGAQETQYF. The full variable domain, rest sourced from reference TRBV5-6 and TRBJ2-5, is DAGVTQSPTHLIKTRGQQVTLRCSPKSGHDTVSWYQQALGQGPQFIFQYYEEEERQRGNFPDRFSGHQFPNYSSELNVNALLLGDSALYLCASSLLGAGAQETQYFGPGTRLLVL.

The rearrangement joins TRBV19 to TRBJ1-1; possible D gene TRBD1, 6 bases. The V end lost 7 bases, the J end lost 4 bases, and 16 bases lay between the germline ends. The CDR3 is made up of 14 amino acids. Looked up from germline, CDR1 is LNHDA and CDR2 is SQIVND (reference sequence). The CDR3 sequence: CASTTGGRATEAFF. CDR3 in DNA: TGTGCCAGTACCACCGGGGGCCGGGCCACTGAAGCTTTCTTT.

This chain uses TRBV11-2 with TRBJ1-3; no reliable D call. Looked up from germline, CDR1 is SGHAT and CDR2 is FQNNGV. The CDR3 sequence is 15 residues long. The germline V and J ends were trimmed by 5 bases and 0 bases, with 11 bases remaining between them. The CDR3 bases are TGTGCCAGCAGCCCGGACGGACGCTCTGGAAACACCATATATTTT. It is translated as CASSPDGRSGNTIYF.

This chain connects TRBV7-2 to TRBJ1-1; D perhaps matches TRBD1 (5 bases). V was clipped by 1 base and J by 4 bases, with 7 bases between them. The CDR3 consists of 13 residues. Per the germline V gene, CDR1 is SGHTA and CDR2 is FQGNSA. For the CDR3, the DNA is TGTGCCAGCAGCTTAGTGGGGGTCACTGAAGCTTTCTTT. Translated, it gives CASSLVGVTEAFF. Supplemented by reference TRBV7-2 and TRBJ1-1, the full variable domain reads GAGVSQSPSNKVTEKGKDVELRCDPISGHTALYWYRQSLGQGLEFLIYFQGNSAPDKSGLPSDRFSAERTGGSVSTLTIQRTQQEDSAVYLCASSLVGVTEAFFGQGTRLTVV.

The chain recombines TRBV2 with TRBJ2-5; D tentatively fits TRBD1 or TRBD2 (6 bases each). The J call is in doubt because the DNA end fits TRBJ2-7 better. Germline CDR1 and CDR2: SNHLY and FYNNEI. The CDR3 sequence is 14 residues long. CDR3 loop: CAGSLDGGRSEQYF. The DNA of the CDR3 is TGTGCCGGATCTTTAGACGGGGGCCGAAGCGAGCAGTACTTC.

The CDR3 here is CASSPSGRLDEQFF. In nucleotides, the CDR3 is TGTGCCAGCAGCCCTAGCGGGAGGTTGGATGAGCAGTTCTTC. The chain couples TRBV7-3 to TRBJ2-1, with 11 bases lining up with TRBD2. CDR3 size: 14 residues. Germline CDR1 SGHTA, CDR2 FQGTGA. Germline trimming cut 5 bases from V and 8 bases from J; bases unmatched to any gene: 5.

The chain joins TRBV4-3 to TRBJ2-7, with TRBD2 identical over 8 bases. In germline, CDR1 is LGHNA, CDR2 YSLEER. The CDR3 consists of 16 residues. The junction had 8 bases not matched to a gene; V was cut back by 0 bases and J by 4 bases. The CDR3 protein is CASSQERSSGTYEQYF. The CDR3 DNA sequence: TGCGCCAGCAGCCAAGAAAGAAGTAGCGGGACTTACGAGCAGTACTTC.

The V call is TRBV6-1, the J call TRBJ2-2; D is unclear. This CDR3 spans 14 amino acids. Germline CDR1 and CDR2: MNHNS and SASEGT. The V and J ends lost 2 bases and 1 base respectively, with 5 bases between them. In DNA, the CDR3 is TGTGCCAGCAGTGAATGGGGGAACACCGGGGAGCTGTTTTTT. It codes for CASSEWGNTGELFF.

The V gene is TRBV11-3, the J gene TRBJ1-1; D is uncertain. CDR1 and CDR2 from the germline V gene are SGHNT and YENEEA. The CDR3 has 14 residues. V was trimmed by 2 bases and J by 0 bases, leaving 7 bases between them. The CDR3 region has the DNA TGTGCCAGCAGCTTATATCTCCTGAACACTGAAGCTTTCTTT. Translation: CASSLYLLNTEAFF.